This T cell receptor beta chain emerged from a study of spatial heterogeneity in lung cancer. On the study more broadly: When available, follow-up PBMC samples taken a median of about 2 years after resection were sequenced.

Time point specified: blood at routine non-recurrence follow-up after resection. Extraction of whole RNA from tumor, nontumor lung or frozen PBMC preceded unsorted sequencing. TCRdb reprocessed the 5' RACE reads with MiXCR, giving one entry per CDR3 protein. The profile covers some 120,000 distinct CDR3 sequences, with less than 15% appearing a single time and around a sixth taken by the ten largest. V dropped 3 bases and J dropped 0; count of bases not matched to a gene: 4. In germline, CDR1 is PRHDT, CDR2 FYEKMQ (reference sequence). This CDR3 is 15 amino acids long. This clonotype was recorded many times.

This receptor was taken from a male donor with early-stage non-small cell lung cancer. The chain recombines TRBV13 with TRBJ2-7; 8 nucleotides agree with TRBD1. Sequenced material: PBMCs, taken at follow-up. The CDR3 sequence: CASSLGTGYSYEQYF. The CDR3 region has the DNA TGTGCCAGCAGCTTGGGGACAGGCTACTCCTACGAGCAGTACTTC.